This passage covers 17 T cell receptor beta chains from one sample sequenced in a study of OX40 agonist ivuxolimab in advanced cancers. Clones were sequenced by immunoSEQ multiplex PCR, and TCRdb holds only the in-frame ones, with some missing. The table lists tens of thousands of clones, around 77% of them singletons. The material sequenced was CD4+ or CD8+ T cells sorted from blood, taken in a trial of the OX40 agonist ivuxolimab. These receptors came from an adult with an advanced solid tumor such as melanoma, head and neck, liver or kidney cancer.

The chain combines TRBV2 with TRBJ2-7; D is ambiguous. The V and J ends lost 6 bases and 4 bases respectively, with 16 bases between them. Germline V CDR1 and CDR2: SNHLY, FYNNEI. The CDR3 is made up of 14 amino acids. The CDR3 region is CASSPMGLGYEQYF. The CDR3 DNA sequence: TGTGCCAGCAGCCCCATGGGTCTGGGGTACGAGCAGTACTTC.

The DNA for the CDR3 is TGTGTCAGAAGCTTGCTGTTTTTT. This codes for CVRSLLFF. The chain has TRBV7-5 and TRBJ2-2. TRBV7-5 is termed a pseudogene. The CDR3 consists of 8 residues.

This clone has only one observation. The same CDR3 arises from other DNA sequences in this sample as well. This chain uses TRBV15 with TRBJ1-5; D not certain. The V end was cut by 1 base, the J end by 1 base, with 8 bases between. The CDR3 runs 15 residues. Germline CDR1 reads LNHNV; CDR2 reads YYDKDF (reference sequence). CDR3 in amino acids: CATSRGGGSNQPQHF. CDR3 in DNA: TGTGCCACCAGCAGAGGGGGAGGGAGCAATCAGCCCCAGCATTTT. Full variable domain (rest looked up from reference TRBV15 and TRBJ1-5): DAMVIQNPRYQVTQFGKPVTLSCSQTLNHNVMYWYQQKSSQAPKLLFHYYDKDFNNEADTPDNFQSRRPNTSFCFLDIRSPGLGDTAMYLCATSRGGGSNQPQHFGDGTRLSIL.

This clone was seen repeatedly, ten times or more. V is TRBV6-5 and J is TRBJ1-3; D uncertain. V lost 2 bases and J lost 3, with 8 bases in between. The V gene's germline CDR1 is MNHEY and CDR2 SVGAGI. This CDR3 comprises 14 residues. DNA of the CDR3: TGTGCCAGCAGTTACGGGGTAAATGGAAACACCATATATTTT. It translates to CASSYGVNGNTIYF.

The V gene is TRBV28, the J gene TRBJ1-3; D gene ambiguous. The V end lost 3 bases, the J end lost 0 bases, and 9 bases lay between the germline ends. CDR3 length: 15 amino acids. Germline V CDR1 and CDR2: MDHEN, SYDVKM. CDR3 sequence reads: CASSLPGFSGNTIYF. The CDR3 DNA reads TGTGCCAGCAGTTTGCCCGGTTTCTCTGGAAACACCATATATTTT. Complete variable domain (other parts from reference TRBV28 and TRBJ1-3): DVKVTQSSRYLVKRTGEKVFLECVQDMDHENMFWYRQDPGLGLRLIYFSYDVKMKEKGDIPEGYSVSREKKERFSLILESASTNQTSMYLCASSLPGFSGNTIYFGEGSWLTVV.

The rearrangement links TRBV7-9 to TRBJ2-3; possibly TRBD1 or TRBD2 for D (5 bases each). In germline, CDR1 is SEHNR, CDR2 FQNEAQ (reference sequence). V was clipped by 5 bases and J by 1 base, with 13 bases between them. The CDR3 totals 15 residues. CDR3 loop: CASSRGDLGTDTQYF. CDR3 bases: TGTGCCAGCAGCAGAGGGGATCTCGGCACAGATACGCAGTATTTT.

The chain recombines TRBV4-1 with TRBJ2-5; 9 nucleotides line up with TRBD2. V shed 0 bases, J shed 2 bases, and the junction held 1 base outside the gene matches. The CDR3 runs to 15 residues. The germline CDR1 and CDR2 sequences are MGHRA and YSYEKL. The CDR3 region is CASSQELAGQETQYF. CDR3 nucleotides: TGCGCCAGCAGCCAAGAGCTAGCGGGACAAGAGACCCAGTACTTC.

The chain combines TRBV28 with TRBJ1-1, with no clear D. Trimming stripped 7 bases from V and 1 base from J, with 7 bases between. Germline V gene sequence: CDR1 MDHEN, CDR2 SYDVKM. This CDR3 is built from 12 residues. CDR3 sequence (DNA): TGTGCCAGCATCACGACGAACACTGAAGCTTTCTTT. Amino acid sequence: CASITTNTEAFF.

The genes are TRBV2 and TRBJ1-5; D may be TRBD1 (6 bases). Germline CDR1 SNHLY, CDR2 FYNNEI. V gave up 5 bases and J gave up 2 bases, with 16 bases separating them. CDR3 size: 16 residues. CDR3 residues: CASSLRGGEGNQPQHF. CDR3 sequence (DNA): TGTGCCAGCAGTCTTCGAGGGGGAGAGGGCAATCAGCCCCAGCATTTT.

The chain carries TRBV7-9 and TRBJ2-5; 10 bases map to TRBD2. J lost 5 bases, V lost 1 base, and 10 bases had no gene match. CDR3 length equals 17 residues. Germline CDR1 SEHNR, CDR2 FQNEAQ (reference sequence). CDR3 in amino acids: CASSLGDLAGGLETQYF. In nucleotides, the CDR3 is TGTGCCAGCAGCTTAGGAGACTTAGCGGGGGGTTTGGAGACCCAGTACTTC.

This clone was recorded a few times. The CDR3 region has the DNA TGTGCCAGCTCACTTGACGGGAACTCTGGAAACACCATATATTTT. It encodes CASSLDGNSGNTIYF. The V call is TRBV18, the J call TRBJ1-3, with D unclear. V dropped 4 bases and J dropped 0 bases, with 10 bases sitting between them. Germline V gene sequence: CDR1 KGHSH, CDR2 LQKENI. This CDR3 is 15 amino acids long. The full variable domain, its missing parts supplied by reference TRBV18 and TRBJ1-3, is NAGVMQNPRHLVRRRGQEARLRCSPMKGHSHVYWYRQLPEEGLKFMVYLQKENIIDESGMPKERFSAEFPKEGPSILRIQQVVRGDSAAYFCASSLDGNSGNTIYFGEGSWLTVV.

The chain carries TRBV6-5 and TRBJ2-1; no reliable D call. The CDR3 sequence is 14 residues long. The V end lost 3 bases, the J end lost 6 bases, and 12 bases lay between the germline ends. CDR1 MNHEY and CDR2 SVGAGI come from the germline V gene. CDR3 in amino acids: CASSYDWVPNEQFF. CDR3 DNA sequence: TGTGCCAGCAGTTATGATTGGGTGCCCAATGAGCAGTTCTTC.

This chain's CDR3 is CASSPHLAGVHEQYF. The CDR3 DNA follows: TGCGCCAGCAGCCCGCACCTAGCGGGAGTTCACGAGCAGTACTTC. The chain joins TRBV5-1 to TRBJ2-7; 10 positions agree with TRBD2. The CDR3 totals 15 residues. In germline, CDR1 is SGHRS, CDR2 YFSETQ. V gave up 4 bases and J gave up 5 bases; unmatched junction bases: 9.

This clone was seen once. The CDR3 is CASSFLTAGANVLTF. DNA of the CDR3: TGCGCCAGCAGCTTTCTAACAGCTGGGGCCAACGTCCTGACTTTC. The chain combines TRBV5-1 with TRBJ2-6; D ambiguous. Trimming removed 2 bases at V and 2 bases at J, with 8 bases between. Germline V lookup: CDR1 SGHRS, CDR2 YFSETQ. This CDR3 contains 15 residues.

In its sample, this clone was seen once. This sequence joins TRBV10-3 and TRBJ2-1, with 8 bases identical to TRBD2. CDR1 and CDR2 from the germline V gene are ENHRY and SYGVKD. The CDR3 runs to 15 residues. Germline trimming cut 3 bases from V and 6 bases from J; bases unmatched to any gene: 7. CDR3 loop: CAISDGAGGSNEQFF. CDR3 nucleotides: TGTGCCATCAGTGACGGTGCGGGAGGCTCCAATGAGCAGTTCTTC.

The chain recombines TRBV18 with TRBJ1-2; D may be TRBD1 (5 bases). Looked up from germline, CDR1 is KGHSH and CDR2 is LQKENI. CDR3 size: 14 residues. Trimming pared 2 bases from V and 3 bases from J, leaving 10 bases between. The DNA of the CDR3 is TGTGCCAGCTCACCAACCCCGGGGGACTATGGCTACACCTTC. This translates into CASSPTPGDYGYTF. Full variable domain (missing parts from reference TRBV18 and TRBJ1-2): NAGVMQNPRHLVRRRGQEARLRCSPMKGHSHVYWYRQLPEEGLKFMVYLQKENIIDESGMPKERFSAEFPKEGPSILRIQQVVRGDSAAYFCASSPTPGDYGYTFGSGTRLTVV.

This clone was recorded a few times. CDR3 bases: TGTGCCAGCAGTGACCCCGGACAGGTCTATGGCTACACCTTC. This translates into CASSDPGQVYGYTF. The rearrangement links TRBV6-1 to TRBJ1-2; 7 bases line up with TRBD1. The CDR3 consists of 14 residues. After removal of 3 bases from V and 4 bases from J, the junction contained 5 bases not matched to a gene. Germline V gives CDR1 MNHNS, CDR2 SASEGT.